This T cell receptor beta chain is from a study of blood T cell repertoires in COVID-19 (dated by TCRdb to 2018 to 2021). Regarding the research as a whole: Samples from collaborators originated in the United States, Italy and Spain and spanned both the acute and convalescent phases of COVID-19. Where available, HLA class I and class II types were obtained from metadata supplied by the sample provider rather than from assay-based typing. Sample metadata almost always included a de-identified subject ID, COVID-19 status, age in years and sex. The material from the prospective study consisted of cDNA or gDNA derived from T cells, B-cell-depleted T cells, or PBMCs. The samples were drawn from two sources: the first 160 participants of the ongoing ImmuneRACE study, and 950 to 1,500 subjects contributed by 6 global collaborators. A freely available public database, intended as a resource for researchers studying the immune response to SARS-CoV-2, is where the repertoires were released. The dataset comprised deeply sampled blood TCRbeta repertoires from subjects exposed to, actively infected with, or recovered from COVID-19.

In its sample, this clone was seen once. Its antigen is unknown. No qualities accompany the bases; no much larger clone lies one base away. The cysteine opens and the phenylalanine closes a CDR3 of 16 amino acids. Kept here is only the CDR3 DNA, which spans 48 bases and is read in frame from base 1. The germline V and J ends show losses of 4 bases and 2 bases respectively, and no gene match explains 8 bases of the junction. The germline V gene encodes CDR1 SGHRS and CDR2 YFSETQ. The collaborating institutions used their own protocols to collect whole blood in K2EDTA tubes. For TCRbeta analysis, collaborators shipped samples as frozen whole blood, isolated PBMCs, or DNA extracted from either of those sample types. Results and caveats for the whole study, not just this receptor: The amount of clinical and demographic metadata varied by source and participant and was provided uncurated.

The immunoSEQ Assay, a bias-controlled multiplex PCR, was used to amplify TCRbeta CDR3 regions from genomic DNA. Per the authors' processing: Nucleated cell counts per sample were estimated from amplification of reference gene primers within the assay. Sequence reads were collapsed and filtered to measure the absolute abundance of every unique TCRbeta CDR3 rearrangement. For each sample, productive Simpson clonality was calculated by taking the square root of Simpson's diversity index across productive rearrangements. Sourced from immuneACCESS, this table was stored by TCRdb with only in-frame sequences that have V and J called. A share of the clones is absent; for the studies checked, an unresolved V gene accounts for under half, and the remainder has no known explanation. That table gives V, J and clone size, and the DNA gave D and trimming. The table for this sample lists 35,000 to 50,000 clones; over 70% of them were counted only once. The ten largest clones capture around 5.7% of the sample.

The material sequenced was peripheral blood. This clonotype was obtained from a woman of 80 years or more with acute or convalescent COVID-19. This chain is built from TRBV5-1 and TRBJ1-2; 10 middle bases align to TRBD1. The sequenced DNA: TGCGCCAGCAGCCAACCCTTGGACAGGGGGAACTATGGCTACACCTTC. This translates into CASSQPLDRGNYGYTF.